Shown below are 11 T cell receptor beta chains from a single sample sequenced in a study of blood T cells in healthy people across ages. It was with a sample-barcoded 5' primer and a J-beta primer mix that a second PCR of about 6 to 11 cycles was run. TCRdb redid the calling of the 5' RACE reads with MiXCR, one entry per CDR3 protein. The sample contains approximately 360,000 distinct CDR3 sequences, 52% of which appear only once. Sequencing input: blood. All receptors derive from a man between 60 and 75 years old in good health.

The chain is built from TRBV6-2 or TRBV6-3 and TRBJ2-2, with 7 bases matching TRBD2. The trim removed 6 bases at V and 2 bases at J, leaving 9 bases unmatched. The CDR3 runs 16 residues. The germline V gene encodes CDR1 MNHEY and CDR2 SVGEGT. The CDR3 DNA sequence: TGTGCCAGCAGCGTAACGGGAGGAGGTAACACCGGGGAGCTGTTTTTT. Protein sequence: CASSVTGGGNTGELFF.

The chain recombines TRBV19 with TRBJ2-4, with 7 bases that match TRBD2. This CDR3 comprises 15 residues. Germline CDR1 is LNHDA and CDR2 is SQIVND (reference sequence). After removal of 3 bases from V and 13 bases from J, the junction contained 15 bases not matched to a gene. The CDR3 DNA reads as TGTGCCAGTAGTATGGGGGGGATCTCCTACAATGAGCAGTACTTC. Encoded protein: CASSMGGISYNEQYF.

This clonotype has a handful of counts. The chain uses TRBV9 and TRBJ2-7, with TRBD2 identical over 11 bases. CDR1 is SGDLS and CDR2 is YYNGEE in the germline V gene. This CDR3 spans 15 amino acids. V gave up 3 bases and J gave up 5 bases; unmatched junction bases: 7. For the CDR3, the DNA is TGTGCCAGCAGCGGCCAAGGGACTAGCGGCCACGAGCAGTACTTC. Its translation is CASSGQGTSGHEQYF.

Remarks on this clonotype: The DNA is left out, because the CDR3 cannot be placed on it with certainty; the CDR3 is given as TCRdb lists it. The V call is TRBV7-2, the J call TRBJ1-2; TRBD1 is the table's D call, not checked against the DNA. The germline gives CDR1 SGHTA, CDR2 FQGNSA. The CDR3 is 11 residues long, counting both termini. CDR3 protein: CARDRGYGCTF.

The V gene is TRBV27, the J gene TRBJ2-1, with TRBD1 as a possible D gene (6 bases). The CDR3 consists of 15 residues. The germline V gene has CDR1 MNHEY and CDR2 SMNVEV (reference sequence). V lost 2 bases, J lost 8 bases, and 16 bases lay in between. This CDR3 reads CASSLGRGEDHEQFF. The CDR3 DNA reads as TGTGCCAGCAGTTTAGGCAGGGGAGAGGATCATGAGCAGTTCTTC.

This clonotype appeared a single time. The junction departs from germline at one end; a sequencing error may be responsible. The chain couples TRBV6-2 or TRBV6-3 to TRBJ2-7; D possibly corresponds to TRBD2 (6 bases). Germline-derived CDR1 and CDR2 are MNHEY and SVGEGT. The CDR3 sequence is 14 residues long. Here the CDR3 reads CASTTSWGSYGQYF. CDR3 DNA sequence: TGTGCCAGCACCACTAGCTGGGGCTCCTACGGGCAGTACTTC.

This clonotype was recorded a few times. The V call is TRBV12-3 or TRBV12-4, the J call TRBJ2-5, with D unclear. The CDR3 totals 14 residues. Trimming stripped 5 bases from V and 11 bases from J, with 21 bases between. In nucleotides, the CDR3 is TGTGCCAGCAGTAAGTCCCCCTCCTACAATGAGCAGTACTTC. This codes for CASSKSPSYNEQYF.

The rearrangement links TRBV6-1 to TRBJ2-7; 9 bases align to TRBD2. CDR1 MNHNS and CDR2 SASEGT come from the germline V gene. The junction had 6 bases not matched to a gene; V was cut back by 6 bases and J by 0 bases. CDR3 length equals 15 residues. In DNA form, the CDR3 reads TGTGCCAGCAGGGGGGCGACTAGCGGCTCCTACGAGCAGTACTTC. It specifies CASRGATSGSYEQYF.

This clonotype was observed many times. The V call is TRBV11-2, the J call TRBJ2-1, with a weak D call TRBD1 (6 bases). Germline CDR1 and CDR2: SGHAT and FQNNGV. CDR3 length: 13 amino acids. V dropped 4 bases and J dropped 7 bases, with 11 bases sitting between them. Here the CDR3 reads CASSSGTQNEQFF. Here the CDR3 DNA reads TGTGCCAGCAGCTCCGGGACACAAAATGAGCAGTTCTTC.

This clonotype was recorded a few times. V and J are TRBV27 and TRBJ2-3; 13 nucleotides agree with TRBD2. Germline values: CDR1 MNHEY, CDR2 SMNVEV (reference sequence). Losses at the gene ends were 7 bases for V and 3 bases for J; bases not matched to a gene: 7. The CDR3 covers 16 residues. The CDR3 DNA sequence: TGTGCCAGCAAACAACTAGCGGGGGGGCGTACAGATACGCAGTATTTT. This codes for CASKQLAGGRTDTQYF.

The chain uses TRBV2 and TRBJ1-2; 9 bases are shared with TRBD1. The V gene end was trimmed by 7 bases and the J gene end by 6 bases; junction bases not matched to a gene: 9. Germline CDR1 and CDR2: SNHLY and FYNNEI. The CDR3 sequence is 14 residues long. CDR3 region: CASTPKTGGHGYTF. CDR3 nucleotide sequence: TGTGCCAGCACCCCAAAGACAGGGGGACATGGCTACACCTTC.